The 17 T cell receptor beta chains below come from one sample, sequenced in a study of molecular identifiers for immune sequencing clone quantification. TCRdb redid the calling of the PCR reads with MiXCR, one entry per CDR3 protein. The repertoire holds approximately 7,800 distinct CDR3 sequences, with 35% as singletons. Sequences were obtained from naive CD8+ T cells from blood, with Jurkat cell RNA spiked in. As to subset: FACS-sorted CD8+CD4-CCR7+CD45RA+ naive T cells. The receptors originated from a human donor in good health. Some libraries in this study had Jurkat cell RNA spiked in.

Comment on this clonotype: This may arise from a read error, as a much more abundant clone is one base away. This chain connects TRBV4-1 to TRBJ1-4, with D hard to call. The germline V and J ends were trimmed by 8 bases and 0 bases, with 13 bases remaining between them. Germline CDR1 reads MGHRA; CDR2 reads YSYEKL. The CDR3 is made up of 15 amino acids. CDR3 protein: CASRPGDATNEKLFF. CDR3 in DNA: TGCGCCAGCCGCCCCGGGGATGCAACTAATGAAAAACTGTTTTTT.

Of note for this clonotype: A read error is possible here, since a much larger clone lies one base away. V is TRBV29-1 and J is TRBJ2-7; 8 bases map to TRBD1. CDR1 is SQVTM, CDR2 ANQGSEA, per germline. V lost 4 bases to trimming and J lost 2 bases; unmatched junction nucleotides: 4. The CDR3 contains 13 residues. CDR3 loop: CSVGPTGAYEQYF. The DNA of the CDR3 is TGCAGCGTTGGCCCGACAGGGGCCTACGAGCAGTACTTC.

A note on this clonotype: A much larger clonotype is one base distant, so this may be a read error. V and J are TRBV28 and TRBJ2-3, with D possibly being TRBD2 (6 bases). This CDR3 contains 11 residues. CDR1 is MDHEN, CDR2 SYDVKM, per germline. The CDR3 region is CASTVRDMQYF. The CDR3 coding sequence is TGTGCCAGCACCGTGCGGGATATGCAGTATTTT.

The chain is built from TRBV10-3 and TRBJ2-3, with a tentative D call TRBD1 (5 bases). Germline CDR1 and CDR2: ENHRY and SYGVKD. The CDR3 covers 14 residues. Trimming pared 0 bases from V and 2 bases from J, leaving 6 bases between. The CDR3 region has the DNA TGTGCCATCAGTGAGTCAGGGGACACAGATACGCAGTATTTT. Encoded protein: CAISESGDTDTQYF.

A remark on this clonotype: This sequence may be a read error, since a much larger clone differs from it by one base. The CDR3 DNA follows: TGTGCCAGTAGTATACCTATAAGGCGTCACAATCAGCCCCAGCATTTT. Its protein product is CASSIPIRRHNQPQHF. This chain links TRBV19 with TRBJ1-5; D uncertain. The CDR3 spans 16 residues. CDR1 and CDR2 from the germline V gene are LNHDA and SQIVND (reference sequence). V was cut by 2 bases and J by 3 bases, with 14 bases left in between.

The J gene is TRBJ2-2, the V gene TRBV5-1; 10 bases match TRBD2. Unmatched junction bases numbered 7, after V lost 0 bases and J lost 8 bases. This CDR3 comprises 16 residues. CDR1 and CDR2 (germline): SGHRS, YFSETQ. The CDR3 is CASSLGLAGEGGELFF. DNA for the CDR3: TGCGCCAGCAGCTTGGGCCTAGCGGGAGAAGGAGGGGAGCTGTTTTTT.

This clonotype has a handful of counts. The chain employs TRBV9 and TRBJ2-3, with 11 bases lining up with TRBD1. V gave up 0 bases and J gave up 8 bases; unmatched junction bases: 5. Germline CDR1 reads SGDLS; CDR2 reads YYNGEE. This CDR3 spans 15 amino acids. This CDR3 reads CASSVGDRGFGTQYF. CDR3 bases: TGTGCCAGCAGCGTAGGGGACAGGGGGTTTGGTACGCAGTATTTT.

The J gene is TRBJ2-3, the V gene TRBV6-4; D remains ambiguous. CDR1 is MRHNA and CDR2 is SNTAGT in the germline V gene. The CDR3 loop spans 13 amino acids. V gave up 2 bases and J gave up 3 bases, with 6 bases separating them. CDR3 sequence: CASSDDLTDTQYF. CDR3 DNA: TGTGCCAGCAGTGACGACCTGACAGATACGCAGTATTTT.

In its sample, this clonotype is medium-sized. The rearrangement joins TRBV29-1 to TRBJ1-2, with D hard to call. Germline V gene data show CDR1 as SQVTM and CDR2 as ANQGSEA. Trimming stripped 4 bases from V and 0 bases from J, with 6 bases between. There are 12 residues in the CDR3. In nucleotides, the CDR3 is TGCAGCGTTGGGGCACCTAACTATGGCTACACCTTC. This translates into CSVGAPNYGYTF.

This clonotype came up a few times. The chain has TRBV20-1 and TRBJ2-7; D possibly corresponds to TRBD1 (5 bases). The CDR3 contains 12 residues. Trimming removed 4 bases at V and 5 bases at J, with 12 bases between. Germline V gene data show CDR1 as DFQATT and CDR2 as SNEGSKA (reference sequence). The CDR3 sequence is CSATDMPNEQYF. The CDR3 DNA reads TGCAGTGCTACGGACATGCCCAACGAGCAGTACTTC.

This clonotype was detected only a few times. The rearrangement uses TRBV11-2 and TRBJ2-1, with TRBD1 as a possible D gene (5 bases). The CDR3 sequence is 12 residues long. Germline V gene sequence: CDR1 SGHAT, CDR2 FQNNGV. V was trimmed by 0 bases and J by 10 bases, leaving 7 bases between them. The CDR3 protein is CASSLDGAEQFF. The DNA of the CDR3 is TGTGCCAGCAGCTTAGATGGGGCAGAGCAGTTCTTC. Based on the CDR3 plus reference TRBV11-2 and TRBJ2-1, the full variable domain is EAGVAQSPRYKIIEKRQSVAFWCNPISGHATLYWYQQILGQGPKLLIQFQNNGVVDDSQLPKDRFSAERLKGVDSTLKIQPAKLEDSAVYLCASSLDGAEQFFGPGTRLTVL.

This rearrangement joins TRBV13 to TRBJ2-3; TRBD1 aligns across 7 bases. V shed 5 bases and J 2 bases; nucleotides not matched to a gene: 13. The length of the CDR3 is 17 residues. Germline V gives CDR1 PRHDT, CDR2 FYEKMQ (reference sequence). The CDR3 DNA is TGTGCCAGCAGCCCATTCCGGGACAGAGGGACCACAGATACGCAGTATTTT. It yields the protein CASSPFRDRGTTDTQYF.

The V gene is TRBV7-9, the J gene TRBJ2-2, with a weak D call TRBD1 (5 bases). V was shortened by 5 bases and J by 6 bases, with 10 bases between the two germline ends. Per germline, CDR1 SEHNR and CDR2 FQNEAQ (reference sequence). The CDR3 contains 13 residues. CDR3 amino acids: CASSPGFPGELFF. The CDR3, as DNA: TGTGCCAGCAGCCCAGGGTTTCCCGGGGAGCTGTTTTTT.

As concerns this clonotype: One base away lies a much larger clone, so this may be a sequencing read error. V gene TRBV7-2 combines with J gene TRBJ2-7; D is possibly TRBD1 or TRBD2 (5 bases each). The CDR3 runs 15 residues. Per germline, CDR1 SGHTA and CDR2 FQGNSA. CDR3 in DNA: TGTGCCAGCAGACCCGGGACGGGGAGCTCCAACGAGCAGTACTTC. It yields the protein CASRPGTGSSNEQYF.

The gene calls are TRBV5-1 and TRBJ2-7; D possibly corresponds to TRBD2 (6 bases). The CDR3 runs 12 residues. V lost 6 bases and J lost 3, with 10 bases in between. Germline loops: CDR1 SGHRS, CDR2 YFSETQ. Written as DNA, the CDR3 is TGCGCCAGCACCGGGACTGACTACGAGCAGTACTTC. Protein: CASTGTDYEQYF.

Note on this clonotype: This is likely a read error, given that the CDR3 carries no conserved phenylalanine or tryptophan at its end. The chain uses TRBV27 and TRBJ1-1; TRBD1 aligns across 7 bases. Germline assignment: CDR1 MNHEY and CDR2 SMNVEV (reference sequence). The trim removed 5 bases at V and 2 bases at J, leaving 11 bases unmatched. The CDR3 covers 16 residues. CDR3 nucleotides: TGTGCCAGCAGTCCCTTCTTAACAGGGGAAAACACTGAAGCTTTCTTA. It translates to CASSPFLTGENTEAFL.

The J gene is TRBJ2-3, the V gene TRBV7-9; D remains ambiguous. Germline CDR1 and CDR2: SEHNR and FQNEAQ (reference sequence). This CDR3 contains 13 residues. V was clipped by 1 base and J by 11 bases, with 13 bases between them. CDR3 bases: TGTGCCAGCAGCTTAGTACGCTCATATATGCAGTATTTT. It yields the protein CASSLVRSYMQYF.